This T cell receptor (beta chain) was sequenced in a study of blood T cells in healthy people across ages. The overall study: Template-switching capture recovered about one barcoded beta molecule per two T cells.

Germline values: CDR1 SGHTA, CDR2 FQGTGA. The V and J ends lost 3 bases and 4 bases, in that order; junction bases with no gene match: 6. The CDR3 consists of 16 residues. Alongside a J-beta primer mix, a sample-barcoded 5' primer served in a second PCR lasting about 7 to 11 cycles. A template-switch adaptor containing 12 random nucleotides labeled each cDNA molecule. Via MiXCR, TCRdb re-called the 5' RACE reads, giving one row per CDR3 protein. The table lists some 1.5 million distinct CDR3 sequences, roughly 27% of them singletons. This clonotype came up many times. The sample taken for sequencing was blood. This chain joins TRBV7-3 and TRBJ2-1; 10 nucleotides line up with TRBD2. The source is a woman between 25 and 40 years old in good health. The DNA of the CDR3 is TGTGCCAGCAGCTTGGAGCGGGGGGGCGGGTACAATGAGCAGTTCTTC. Its protein product is CASSLERGGGYNEQFF.